What follows are 24 T cell receptor beta chains derived from one specimen sequenced in a study of blood T cell repertoires in COVID-19. Libraries were prepared by immunoSEQ multiplex PCR; TCRdb keeps only in-frame clonotypes and omits some of them. This table has 330,000 or so clones, roughly 87% appearing once. The specimen was peripheral blood. These receptors came from a woman aged 55-70 years with COVID-19, enrolled during active disease.

A remark on this clone: This CDR3 is also generated by other DNA sequences in the sample. V usage is TRBV5-1 and J usage is TRBJ1-5; TRBD1 matches 7 bases. CDR3 length: 14 residues. Germline V gene sequence: CDR1 SGHRS, CDR2 YFSETQ. Trimming took 2 bases from V and 5 from J; bases not matched to a gene: 4. The CDR3 loop reads CASSLRTGDQPQHF. For the CDR3, the DNA is TGCGCCAGCAGCTTACGTACAGGGGATCAGCCCCAGCATTTT.

The V and J genes are TRBV19 and TRBJ2-5, with D possibly matching TRBD2 (5 bases). Looked up from germline, CDR1 is LNHDA and CDR2 is SQIVND (reference sequence). This CDR3 has 14 residues. Trimming stripped 9 bases from V and 1 base from J, with 15 bases between. The CDR3 sequence is CASSEGPSQETQYF. The CDR3 nucleotides read TGTGCCAGCTCTGAGGGCCCGAGCCAAGAGACCCAGTACTTC.

V is TRBV11-2 and J is TRBJ2-7, with a tentative D call TRBD1 (5 bases). The CDR3 runs to 13 residues. Germline values: CDR1 SGHAT, CDR2 FQNNGV. The germline V and J ends were trimmed by 5 bases and 2 bases, with 10 bases remaining between them. The CDR3 coding sequence is TGTGCCAGCAGCCCCAGGGTTACCTACGAGCAGTACTTC. Its protein is CASSPRVTYEQYF.

This chain connects TRBV2 to TRBJ1-2; D gene uncertain. The CDR3 has 12 amino acids. The germline CDR1 and CDR2 sequences are SNHLY and FYNNEI. The V and J ends lost 6 bases and 6 bases respectively, with 11 bases between them. CDR3 sequence (DNA): TGTGCCAGCAGGTGGGAGGAAAATGGCTACACCTTC. This codes for CASRWEENGYTF.

This chain joins TRBV9 and TRBJ1-1; D gene uncertain. This CDR3 contains 13 residues. CDR1 is SGDLS, CDR2 YYNGEE, per germline. V was clipped by 4 bases and J by 1 base, with 8 bases between them. CDR3 nucleotide sequence: TGTGCCAGCAGCCCCCATCAGAACACTGAAGCTTTCTTT. Translation gives CASSPHQNTEAFF.

The genes are TRBV6-6 and TRBJ1-1; weak D call: TRBD1 (5 bases). Trimming removed 8 bases at V and 11 bases at J, with 15 bases between. Germline-derived CDR1 and CDR2 are MNHNY and SVGAGI (reference sequence). The CDR3 has 11 amino acids. The CDR3 region has the DNA TGTGCCAGCGCCAGGGCCCTGAAGGCTTTCTTT. The encoded protein is CASARALKAFF.

The chain recombines TRBV12-3 or TRBV12-4 with TRBJ1-1; D not resolved. V was clipped by 3 bases and J by 5 bases, with 10 bases between them. This CDR3 has 13 amino acids. The CDR3 loop is CASSFSRGTEAFF. CDR3 DNA sequence: TGTGCCAGCAGTTTTTCTCGAGGGACTGAAGCTTTCTTT.

This clone was found a few times. The chain is built from TRBV2 and TRBJ1-1, with D perhaps matching TRBD1 (6 bases). The CDR3 runs 14 residues. The germline V and J ends were trimmed by 7 bases and 1 base, with 13 bases remaining between them. The V gene's germline CDR1 is SNHLY and CDR2 FYNNEI. The CDR3 region has the DNA TGTGCCAGCACTTCGGGCAGGGGGAACACTGAAGCTTTCTTT. Protein: CASTSGRGNTEAFF.

The V and J genes are TRBV5-1 and TRBJ2-7; 8 bases fit TRBD1. V lost 5 bases to trimming and J lost 2 bases; unmatched junction nucleotides: 6. This CDR3 is 14 amino acids long. The germline CDR1 and CDR2 sequences are SGHRS and YFSETQ. The CDR3 bases are TGCGCCAGCAGGCTAATGACAGGGGCCTACGAGCAGTACTTC. This codes for CASRLMTGAYEQYF.

This clone has a handful of counts. The gene calls are TRBV9 and TRBJ1-2; the match to TRBD1 covers 7 bases. CDR1 and CDR2 from the germline V gene are SGDLS and YYNGEE. V lost 7 bases, J lost 7 bases, and 7 bases stayed unmatched. The CDR3 totals 12 residues. The CDR3 region has the DNA TGTGCCAGCCAGGACAGGAGGTTTGGCTACACCTTC. This encodes CASQDRRFGYTF.

Notes on this clone: At one end the junction does not follow the germline gene, possibly because of a read error. The CDR3 reads CASRAGVGYTF. The CDR3 bases are TGTGCGAGCAGGGCAGGGGTTGGCTACACCTTC. This chain joins TRBV2 and TRBJ1-2; D might be TRBD1 (6 bases). The CDR3 is 11 amino acids. Germline V gene data show CDR1 as SNHLY and CDR2 as FYNNEI.

The chain carries TRBV14 and TRBJ1-2; D not certain. The V end was cut by 0 bases, the J end by 6 bases, with 14 bases between. Germline CDR1 and CDR2: SGHDN and FVKESK. The CDR3 spans 15 residues. The CDR3 sequence is CASSQDQSPPNGYTF. In DNA form, the CDR3 reads TGTGCCAGCAGCCAAGATCAATCCCCCCCCAATGGCTACACCTTC.

As to this clone: This sample includes further DNA sequences coding for the same CDR3. This rearrangement joins TRBV29-1 to TRBJ2-7, with 7 nucleotides matching TRBD2. This CDR3 region has 12 residues. The V and J ends lost 6 bases and 1 base, in that order; junction bases with no gene match: 3. Germline lookup yields CDR1 SQVTM and CDR2 ANQGSEA. The CDR3 sequence: CSVERDSYEQYF. As DNA, the CDR3 is TGCAGCGTCGAGCGGGATTCCTACGAGCAGTACTTC.

This clone was counted once. The chain couples TRBV28 to TRBJ1-1; maybe TRBD1 (6 bases). CDR1 and CDR2 from the germline V gene are MDHEN and SYDVKM. This CDR3 has 14 residues. V lost 3 bases and J lost 3, with 11 bases in between. The CDR3 DNA is TGTGCCAGCAGTTTGAACAGGGCGGACACTGAAGCTTTCTTT. Translating gives CASSLNRADTEAFF.

The chain links TRBV24-1 to TRBJ1-5; 8 bases match TRBD1. The germline V gene has CDR1 KGHDR and CDR2 SFDVKD. CDR3 length equals 15 residues. J gave up 4 bases and V 2 bases, and 3 bases lay outside the gene matches. The chain's CDR3 is CATSDSNRGNQPQHF. For the CDR3, the DNA is TGTGCCACCAGTGATTCGAACAGGGGGAATCAGCCCCAGCATTTT.

The chain combines TRBV19 with TRBJ1-6; a possible D gene is TRBD1 (5 bases). CDR1 LNHDA and CDR2 SQIVND come from the germline V gene (reference sequence). The V end lost 7 bases, the J end lost 1 base, and 11 bases lay between the germline ends. The CDR3 totals 15 residues. The CDR3 DNA follows: TGTGCCAGTAACGGGGGGTTATCCTATAATTCACCCCTCCACTTT. This encodes CASNGGLSYNSPLHF.

This chain uses TRBV12-3 or TRBV12-4 with TRBJ1-1; D is unclear. Trimming stripped 4 bases from V and 1 base from J, with 7 bases between. The CDR3 sequence is 13 residues long. CDR3 sequence (DNA): TGTGCCAGCAGTTGGGAGCGGAACACTGAAGCTTTCTTT. Translated: CASSWERNTEAFF.

The J gene is TRBJ1-1, the V gene TRBV9; 7 nucleotides line up with TRBD1. Looked up from germline, CDR1 is SGDLS and CDR2 is YYNGEE. The CDR3 consists of 15 residues. V lost 3 bases and J lost 0; bases outside the gene matches: 5. The CDR3 DNA reads as TGTGCCAGCAGCGGGCAACAGGGGTTGAACACTGAAGCTTTCTTT. Amino acids: CASSGQQGLNTEAFF.

V usage is TRBV4-2 and J usage is TRBJ2-1; 8 nucleotides line up with TRBD2. The V gene end was trimmed by 6 bases and the J gene end by 8 bases; junction bases not matched to a gene: 6. The germline V gene has CDR1 LGHNA and CDR2 YNFKEQ. CDR3 length: 13 residues. The CDR3 protein is CASRRGLDDEQFF. The CDR3 DNA follows: TGTGCCAGCAGGAGGGGACTAGATGATGAGCAGTTCTTC.

The chain carries TRBV3-1 (or the pseudogene TRBV3-2) and TRBJ1-1; 7 positions match TRBD1. This CDR3 has 18 residues. The V gene end was trimmed by 5 bases and the J gene end by 0 bases; junction bases not matched to a gene: 15. The V gene's germline CDR1 is LGHDT and CDR2 YNNKEL (reference sequence). CDR3 sequence: CASSSNGAQGNVNTEAFF. CDR3 bases: TGTGCCAGCAGCTCGAACGGGGCACAGGGGAACGTGAACACTGAAGCTTTCTTT.

This chain uses TRBV5-8 with TRBJ2-7; 13 bases line up with TRBD2. The junction had 7 bases not matched to a gene; V was cut back by 4 bases and J by 6 bases. The CDR3 totals 15 residues. Per germline, CDR1 SGHTS and CDR2 YDEGEE. The CDR3 nucleotides are TGTGCCAGCAGCCCGCCGGGACTAGCGGGGATCGAGCAGTACTTC. The encoded protein is CASSPPGLAGIEQYF.

The chain couples TRBV4-2 to TRBJ1-4; D gene ambiguous. This CDR3 has 15 residues. CDR1 is LGHNA, CDR2 YNFKEQ, per germline. V was cut by 4 bases and J by 0 bases, with 9 bases left in between. The CDR3 DNA reads as TGTGCCAGCAGCCTCGGGAGAGCAACTAATGAAAAACTGTTTTTT. It encodes CASSLGRATNEKLFF.

The genes are TRBV10-3 and TRBJ1-2; TRBD1 matches at 8 bases. The CDR3 contains 13 residues. Germline values: CDR1 ENHRY, CDR2 SYGVKD. J was trimmed by 3 bases and V by 8 bases; bases with no gene match: 5. The CDR3 loop is CAILGGQDYGYTF. CDR3 DNA sequence: TGTGCCATCTTGGGGGGACAGGACTATGGCTACACCTTC.

V is TRBV27 and J is TRBJ2-2, with 12 bases matching TRBD2. The V and J ends lost 0 bases and 6 bases, in that order; junction bases with no gene match: 2. The CDR3 totals 16 residues. Per the germline V gene, CDR1 is MNHEY and CDR2 is SMNVEV (reference sequence). CDR3 loop: CASSLSLAGGPGELFF. Here the CDR3 DNA reads TGTGCCAGCAGTTTATCACTAGCGGGGGGTCCCGGGGAGCTGTTTTTT.